This T cell receptor beta chain was retrieved from a study of blood T cell repertoires in COVID-19. Study context: Specimens from acute and convalescent COVID-19 originated in the United States, Italy and Spain. PBMCs, B-cell-depleted T cells, or T cells were the source of the cDNA or gDNA that made up the material.

The CDR3 spans 13 residues. Looked up from germline, CDR1 is SNHLY and CDR2 is FYNNEI. Trimming took 5 bases from V and 4 from J, leaving 9 bases between them. The Seattle patients joined while their infection was active and were tracked longitudinally afterward. In the original workflow: Amplification with reference gene primers provided the estimates of nucleated cell counts. Using immunoSEQ multiplex PCR, the repertoire was profiled, and TCRdb retains in-frame clones only, with some absent. For V, J and clone size, that table is used; D and trimming come from the DNA. Counted here are 150,000 to 200,000 clones, roughly four fifths occurring once; the ten biggest clones make up more than 7.5%.

The source is a woman in her seventies with COVID-19, enrolled during active disease. The material sequenced was peripheral blood. The chain uses TRBV2 and TRBJ1-5, with D perhaps matching TRBD1 (6 bases). CDR3 region: CASSLQGNQPQHF. The CDR3 DNA reads as TGTGCCAGCAGTCTACAGGGTAATCAGCCCCAGCATTTT. Complete variable domain (other parts from reference TRBV2 and TRBJ1-5): EPEVTQTPSHQVTQMGQEVILRCVPISNHLYFYWYRQILGQKVEFLVSFYNNEISEKSEIFDDQFSVERPDGSNFTLKIRSTKLEDSAMYFCASSLQGNQPQHFGDGTRLSIL.